These 21 T cell receptor beta chains originate from one sample sequenced in a study of cytomegalovirus exposure and HLA in healthy donors. This PCR relied on a set of 60 Vbeta primers and 13 Jbeta primers. The assay was immunoSEQ multiplex PCR, and TCRdb's table has in-frame clones only and misses some. The data contain 150,000 to 200,000 clones, around 80% of them seen just once; the ten biggest clones take up around 1.9%. The sample was PBMCs. These receptors all stem from a woman younger than 35 in good health and CMV-seropositive.

The chain combines TRBV6-1 with TRBJ1-4; D unresolved. Per the germline V gene, CDR1 is MNHNS and CDR2 is SASEGT. Trimming left V 8 bases short and J 8 bases short, with 12 bases between. The CDR3 covers 12 residues. The CDR3 DNA reads TGTGCCAGCGGGCTTGGGTACGAAAAACTGTTTTTT. Its translation is CASGLGYEKLFF.

V gene TRBV6-1 combines with J gene TRBJ1-5, with D hard to call. Trimming removed 6 bases from V and 5 bases from J, with 14 bases in between. Germline V gives CDR1 MNHNS, CDR2 SASEGT. This CDR3 region has 14 residues. The CDR3 spells CASSQRTLDQPQHF. The CDR3 nucleotides read TGTGCCAGCAGCCAACGGACTCTCGATCAGCCCCAGCATTTT.

The chain has TRBV10-3 and TRBJ2-5, with 8 bases fitting TRBD1. V dropped 2 bases and J dropped 3; count of bases not matched to a gene: 11. This CDR3 is built from 17 residues. Germline CDR1 and CDR2: ENHRY and SYGVKD. The CDR3 region is CAISERSGQGPKETQYF. CDR3 nucleotide sequence: TGTGCCATCAGTGAGCGGTCCGGACAGGGCCCCAAAGAGACCCAGTACTTC.

The chain couples TRBV15 to TRBJ2-5, with a possible D match to TRBD2 (6 bases). Per germline, CDR1 LNHNV and CDR2 YYDKDF (reference sequence). Trimming left V 0 bases short and J 2 bases short, with 10 bases between. CDR3 size: 15 residues. The CDR3 here is CATSRDWGLQETQYF. The CDR3 nucleotides read TGTGCCACCAGCAGAGATTGGGGACTTCAAGAGACCCAGTACTTC.

The J gene is TRBJ1-2, the V gene TRBV7-2; TRBD1 matches 9 bases. The CDR3 has 13 amino acids. V was pared by 5 bases and J by 6 bases, with 4 bases of the junction left unmatched. Germline V CDR1 and CDR2: SGHTA, FQGNSA. CDR3 loop: CASSAGQGDGYTF. The CDR3 nucleotides read TGTGCCAGCAGCGCGGGACAGGGCGATGGCTACACCTTC.

The gene calls are TRBV7-9 and TRBJ2-5, with 7 bases lining up with TRBD1. Germline V CDR1 and CDR2: SEHNR, FQNEAQ (reference sequence). Trimming removed 2 bases from V and 5 bases from J; junction bases left unmatched: 5. This CDR3 is built from 14 residues. The CDR3 protein is CASSLRDRAETQYF. CDR3 bases: TGTGCCAGCAGCTTAAGAGACAGGGCGGAGACCCAGTACTTC.

The gene calls are TRBV6-1 and TRBJ1-3; D call uncertain. CDR1 and CDR2 from the germline V gene are MNHNS and SASEGT. Deletions cut 3 bases from V and 0 bases from J, with 9 bases between. The CDR3 is 15 amino acids. CDR3 in amino acids: CASSEYHYSGNTIYF. The CDR3 nucleotides are TGTGCCAGCAGTGAGTACCACTACTCTGGAAACACCATATATTTT.

This clone has just one count. The sample holds other DNA sequences that translate to the same CDR3. The chain couples TRBV30 to TRBJ2-3; weak D call: TRBD2 (7 bases). The CDR3 totals 13 residues. Germline loops: CDR1 GTSNPN, CDR2 SVGIG (reference sequence). V gave up 1 base and J gave up 7 bases, with 12 bases separating them. The CDR3 nucleotides read TGTGCCTGGAGTGGGGGGGGCCCTAATACGCAGTATTTT. It is translated as CAWSGGGPNTQYF.

The genes are TRBV5-4 and TRBJ2-3; TRBD1 matches 9 bases. V was pared by 4 bases and J by 2 bases, with 11 bases of the junction left unmatched. This CDR3 has 17 residues. Germline V lookup: CDR1 SGHNT, CDR2 YYREEE (reference sequence). CDR3 sequence reads: CASSATTGTGLTDTQYF. The DNA for the CDR3 is TGTGCCAGCAGCGCAACGACCGGGACAGGGCTCACAGATACGCAGTATTTT.

The genes are TRBV11-3 and TRBJ2-7; 8 bases fit TRBD1. Germline trimming cut 4 bases from V and 1 base from J; bases unmatched to any gene: 6. The CDR3 covers 15 residues. In germline, CDR1 is SGHNT, CDR2 YENEEA. The CDR3 region has the DNA TGTGCCAGCAGCTCGAGACAGGGGCCATCCTACGAGCAGTACTTC. This sequence encodes CASSSRQGPSYEQYF.

The chain combines TRBV4-1 with TRBJ2-5, with D uncertain. CDR3 size: 14 residues. Trimming removed 1 base from V and 0 bases from J, with 6 bases in between. Germline V gene data show CDR1 as MGHRA and CDR2 as YSYEKL. The CDR3 is CASSQASYQETQYF. CDR3 sequence (DNA): TGCGCCAGCAGCCAAGCCAGTTACCAAGAGACCCAGTACTTC.

The V and J genes are TRBV4-1 and TRBJ2-5; 16 nucleotides line up with TRBD2. V shed 0 bases, J shed 11 bases, and the junction held 6 bases outside the gene matches. CDR1 and CDR2 from the germline V gene are MGHRA and YSYEKL. The CDR3 is 16 residues long. The CDR3 protein is CASSQEGLAGGLEQYF. Here the CDR3 DNA reads TGCGCCAGCAGCCAAGAGGGACTAGCGGGGGGGTTGGAGCAGTACTTC.

The chain uses TRBV2 and TRBJ2-3; 7 bases match TRBD2. Trimming took 9 bases from V and 0 from J; bases not matched to a gene: 15. The CDR3 loop spans 17 amino acids. Germline CDR1 is SNHLY and CDR2 is FYNNEI. CDR3 sequence reads: CARAGVVAAASTDTQYF. The DNA for the CDR3 is TGTGCCAGGGCGGGGGTAGTGGCAGCCGCTAGCACAGATACGCAGTATTTT.

The chain links TRBV28 to TRBJ1-1; the match to TRBD1 covers 9 bases. Trimming at V came to 4 bases and at J to 1 base, leaving 1 base not matched to a gene. This CDR3 comprises 14 residues. Germline V gene lookup returns CDR1 MDHEN and CDR2 SYDVKM. CDR3: CASSWGQGNTEAFF. The DNA for the CDR3 is TGTGCCAGCAGTTGGGGACAGGGGAACACTGAAGCTTTCTTT.

As regards this clone: At one end the junction does not follow the germline gene, possibly because of a read error. The chain joins TRBV7-9 to TRBJ1-2, with 7 bases matching TRBD1. This CDR3 region has 15 residues. Germline V CDR1 and CDR2: SEHNR, FQNEAQ (reference sequence). The CDR3 loop is CSSSHNHGTEDGYTF. The CDR3 bases are TGTTCCAGCAGCCATAATCATGGGACAGAGGACGGCTACACCTTC.

This chain uses TRBV7-2 with TRBJ2-3; 13 nucleotides agree with TRBD2. Germline V gene sequence: CDR1 SGHTA, CDR2 FQGNSA. With 5 bases clipped from V and 2 bases from J, the junction kept 13 bases outside the gene matches. The CDR3 covers 19 residues. In DNA, the CDR3 is TGTGCCAGCAGCGGAACCGGGACTAGCGGGATCCCACTCACAGATACGCAGTATTTT. This translates into CASSGTGTSGIPLTDTQYF.

J is TRBJ2-2 and V is TRBV7-2; D might be TRBD1 (6 bases). Germline assignment: CDR1 SGHTA and CDR2 FQGNSA. This CDR3 region has 15 residues. The germline V and J ends were trimmed by 2 bases and 1 base, with 8 bases remaining between them. Here the CDR3 reads CASSLSTGNTGELFF. The CDR3 coding sequence is TGTGCCAGCAGCTTATCGACAGGGAACACCGGGGAGCTGTTTTTT. The whole variable domain, filled in from reference TRBV7-2 and TRBJ2-2, reads GAGVSQSPSNKVTEKGKDVELRCDPISGHTALYWYRQSLGQGLEFLIYFQGNSAPDKSGLPSDRFSAERTGGSVSTLTIQRTQQEDSAVYLCASSLSTGNTGELFFGEGSRLTVL.

This clone has only a few counts. The chain carries TRBV19 and TRBJ1-1; a possible D gene is TRBD1 (6 bases). Germline assignment: CDR1 LNHDA and CDR2 SQIVND (reference sequence). V lost 2 bases and J 7 bases, leaving 11 bases between the germline ends. CDR3 length: 13 amino acids. CDR3 nucleotides: TGTGCCAGTAGTATACAGGGAGGGGGTGAAGCTTTCTTT. It encodes CASSIQGGGEAFF.

The chain links TRBV4-3 to TRBJ2-1; 7 bases line up with TRBD1. The CDR3 extends over 14 amino acids. Unmatched junction bases numbered 7, after V lost 3 bases and J lost 8 bases. CDR1 and CDR2 from the germline V gene are LGHNA and YSLEER. DNA of the CDR3: TGCGCCAGCAGCCAGGGGACAGTGACGGATGAGCAGTTCTTC. This encodes CASSQGTVTDEQFF.

V usage is TRBV4-2 and J usage is TRBJ2-5, with 9 nucleotides matching TRBD2. CDR3 length: 16 amino acids. Germline lookup yields CDR1 LGHNA and CDR2 YNFKEQ. V was pared by 8 bases and J by 4 bases, with 14 bases of the junction left unmatched. The CDR3 is CASSPGERGAPETQYF. The CDR3, as DNA: TGTGCCAGCTCCCCGGGGGAGCGGGGGGCCCCAGAGACCCAGTACTTC.

The chain uses TRBV27 and TRBJ1-6; 8 bases are a match to TRBD1. This CDR3 region has 14 residues. From germline, CDR1 is MNHEY and CDR2 SMNVEV (reference sequence). The trim removed 5 bases at V and 11 bases at J, leaving 8 bases unmatched. CDR3 coding DNA: TGTGCCAGCAGTCGTGAGACAGGGGTGACACCCCTCCACTTT. Encoded protein: CASSRETGVTPLHF.